One sample yielded the 8 T cell receptor beta chains listed below, sequenced in a study of response to subunit inactivated influenza vaccine. TCRdb itself ran the RT-PCR reads through MiXCR, one entry per CDR3 protein. The sample yields about 480,000 distinct CDR3 sequences, about an eighth seen once. The sample in question was PBMCs from blood, obtained 35 to 45 days after vaccination. The receptors originated from a man between 50 and 59 years old who received an inactivated influenza vaccine.

This clonotype came up many times. CDR3 sequence (DNA): TGCAGCGTGTTCACAGGGGCTGGGGCCAACGTCCTGACTTTC. This translates into CSVFTGAGANVLTF. V usage is TRBV29-1 and J usage is TRBJ2-6, with 7 bases that match TRBD1. Losses at the gene ends were 6 bases for V and 2 bases for J; bases not matched to a gene: 4. Looked up from germline, CDR1 is SQVTM and CDR2 is ANQGSEA. The CDR3 spans 14 residues.

V usage is TRBV7-8 and J usage is TRBJ2-3; no firm D call. The germline V gene encodes CDR1 SGHVS and CDR2 FQNEAQ. Trimming removed 1 base at V and 1 base at J, with 9 bases between. The CDR3 runs to 15 residues. The CDR3 bases are TGTGCCAGCAGCTTAGACCGGCAGCGCACAGATACGCAGTATTTT. This codes for CASSLDRQRTDTQYF.

This clonotype was detected only a few times. This chain joins TRBV29-1 and TRBJ1-2; D gene uncertain. CDR1 is SQVTM and CDR2 is ANQGSEA in the germline V gene. The CDR3 has 16 residues. The V gene lost 1 base and the J gene lost 8 bases, with 23 bases spanning the gap. DNA of the CDR3: TGCAGCGTTGAAGGGTGGTCGGGGAGCGGCTTGGGAGGCTACACCTTC. It codes for CSVEGWSGSGLGGYTF.

This clonotype was counted only a few times. V usage is TRBV5-1 and J usage is TRBJ2-5, with D unclear. The CDR3 consists of 13 residues. CDR1 and CDR2 from the germline V gene are SGHRS and YFSETQ. Trimming removed 0 bases at V and 3 bases at J, with 6 bases between. This chain's CDR3 is CASSLGEEETQYF. CDR3 coding DNA: TGCGCCAGCAGCTTGGGTGAGGAAGAGACCCAGTACTTC.

This clonotype showed up just a few times. This chain connects TRBV6-2 or TRBV6-3 to TRBJ2-7, with D possibly TRBD1 on 7 matching bases. V was cut by 7 bases and J by 3 bases, with 16 bases left in between. Germline values: CDR1 MNHEY, CDR2 SVGEGT. The CDR3 contains 14 residues. The CDR3 protein is CASNIGQDYYEQYF. CDR3 bases: TGTGCCAGCAATATAGGACAGGACTACTACGAGCAGTACTTC.

By share, this clonotype ranks as medium-sized (0.01 to 0.1%). The genes are TRBV20-1 and TRBJ2-3; TRBD2 matches at 9 bases. The V gene end was trimmed by 5 bases and the J gene end by 1 base; junction bases not matched to a gene: 4. The CDR3 runs 14 residues. Germline V gives CDR1 DFQATT, CDR2 SNEGSKA (reference sequence). The CDR3 loop is CSADVAGGTDTQYF. CDR3 coding DNA: TGCAGTGCTGACGTAGCGGGGGGCACAGATACGCAGTATTTT.

This clonotype came up a few times. The chain joins TRBV7-2 to TRBJ2-7; 7 bases agree with TRBD1. CDR1 SGHTA and CDR2 FQGNSA come from the germline V gene. CDR3 length: 15 residues. J lost 3 bases, V lost 1 base, and 6 bases had no gene match. CDR3 DNA sequence: TGTGCCAGCAGCTTAGGATACGGGACAGTCTACGAGCAGTACTTC. Protein sequence: CASSLGYGTVYEQYF.

The chain joins TRBV6-2 or TRBV6-3 to TRBJ2-2; the D gene is possibly TRBD2 (6 bases). Per germline, CDR1 MNHEY and CDR2 SVGEGT. The ends were cut back, 9 bases at V and 3 bases at J, with 14 bases in the middle. The CDR3 runs 14 residues. The CDR3 nucleotides are TGTGCCAGTGGGAGGCAGGTCGACACCGGGGAGCTGTTTTTT. It translates to CASGRQVDTGELFF.